What follows is one T cell receptor (beta chain) and its context. Per the original data handling: It was from reference gene primer amplification that nucleated cell counts were estimated. Clones were read by immunoSEQ multiplex PCR, and TCRdb kept only the in-frame ones, dropping some. V and J calls and clone size come straight from that table; D and trimming were deduced from the DNA. The sample includes about 15,000 clones, about 80% of them seen just once. The data were obtained in a study of blood T cell repertoires in COVID-19. The CDR3 is made up of 14 amino acids. V lost 5 bases and J lost 0, with 6 bases in between. The germline gives CDR1 SGHTS, CDR2 YDEGEE.

The clonotype originates from a man aged 65 to 79 with acute or convalescent COVID-19. Sequences were obtained from peripheral blood. The genes are TRBV5-8 and TRBJ2-6, with D hard to call. As DNA, the CDR3 is TGTGCCAGCAGTGACATCTCTGGGGCCAACGTCCTGACTTTC. As protein: CASSDISGANVLTF.